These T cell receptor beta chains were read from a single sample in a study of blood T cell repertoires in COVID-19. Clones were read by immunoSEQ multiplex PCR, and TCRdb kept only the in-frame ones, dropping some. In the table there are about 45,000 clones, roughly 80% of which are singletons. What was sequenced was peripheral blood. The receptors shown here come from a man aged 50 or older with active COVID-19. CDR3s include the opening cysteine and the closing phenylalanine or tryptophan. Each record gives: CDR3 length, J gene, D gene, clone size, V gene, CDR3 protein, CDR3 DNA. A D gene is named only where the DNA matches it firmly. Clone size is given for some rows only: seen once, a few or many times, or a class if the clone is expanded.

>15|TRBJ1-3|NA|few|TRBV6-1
CASSEAYFSGNTIYF
TGTGCCAGCAGTGAAGCGTACTTCTCTGGAAACACCATATATTTT
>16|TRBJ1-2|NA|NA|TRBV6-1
CASSEGIWGGDYGYTF
TGTGCTAGCAGTGAAGGAATTTGGGGAGGCGACTATGGCTACACCTTC
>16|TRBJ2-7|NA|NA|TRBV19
CASSIGGGLDSYEQYF
TGTGCCAGTAGTATCGGAGGGGGCCTAGATTCCTACGAGCAGTACTTC
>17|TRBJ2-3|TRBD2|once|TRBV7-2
CASSLGGGGASTDTQYF
TGTGCCAGCAGCTTAGGGGGCGGGGGAGCTAGCACAGATACGCAGTATTTT
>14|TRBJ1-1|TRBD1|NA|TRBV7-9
CASSNRDSNTEAFF
TGTGCCAGCAGCAACCGGGACAGCAACACTGAAGCTTTCTTT
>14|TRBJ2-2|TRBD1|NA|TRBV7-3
CASSHGQGTGELFF
TGTGCCAGCAGCCATGGACAGGGCACCGGGGAGCTGTTTTTT
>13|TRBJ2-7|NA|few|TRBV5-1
CASSGRGEYEQYF
TGCGCCAGCAGCGGCAGGGGGGAATACGAGCAGTACTTC
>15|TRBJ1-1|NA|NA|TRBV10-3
CAISELQGMNTEAFF
TGTGCCATCAGTGAATTGCAGGGGATGAACACTGAAGCTTTCTTT
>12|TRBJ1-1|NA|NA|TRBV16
CASSQSGHAAFF
TGTGCCAGCAGCCAATCGGGGCATGCGGCTTTCTTT
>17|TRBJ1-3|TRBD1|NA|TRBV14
CASSHRGQGIIGNTIYF
TGTGCCAGCAGCCACCGGGGACAGGGGATAATTGGAAACACCATATATTTT
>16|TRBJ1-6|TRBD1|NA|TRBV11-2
CASSLEVGQPNSPLHF
TGTGCCAGCAGCTTAGAGGTGGGACAGCCAAATTCACCCCTCCACTTT
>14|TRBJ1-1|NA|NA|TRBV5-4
CASSPVSTNTEAFF
TGTGCCAGCAGCCCAGTTAGCACGAACACTGAAGCTTTCTTT